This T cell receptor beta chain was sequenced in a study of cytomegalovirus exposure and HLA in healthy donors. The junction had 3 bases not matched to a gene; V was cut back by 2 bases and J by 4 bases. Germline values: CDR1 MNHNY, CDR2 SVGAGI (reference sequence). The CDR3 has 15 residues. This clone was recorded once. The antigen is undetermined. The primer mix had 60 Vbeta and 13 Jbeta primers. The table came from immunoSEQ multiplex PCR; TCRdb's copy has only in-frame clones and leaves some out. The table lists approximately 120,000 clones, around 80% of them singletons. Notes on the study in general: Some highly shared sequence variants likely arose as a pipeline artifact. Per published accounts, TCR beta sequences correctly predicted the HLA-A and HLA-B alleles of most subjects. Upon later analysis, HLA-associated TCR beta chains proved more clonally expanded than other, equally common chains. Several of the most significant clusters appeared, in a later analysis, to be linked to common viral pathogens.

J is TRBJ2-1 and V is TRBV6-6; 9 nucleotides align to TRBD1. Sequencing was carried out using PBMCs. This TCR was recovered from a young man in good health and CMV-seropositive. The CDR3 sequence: CASSYPGQGYNEQFF. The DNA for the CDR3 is TGTGCCAGCAGTTACCCGGGACAGGGTTACAATGAGCAGTTCTTC.